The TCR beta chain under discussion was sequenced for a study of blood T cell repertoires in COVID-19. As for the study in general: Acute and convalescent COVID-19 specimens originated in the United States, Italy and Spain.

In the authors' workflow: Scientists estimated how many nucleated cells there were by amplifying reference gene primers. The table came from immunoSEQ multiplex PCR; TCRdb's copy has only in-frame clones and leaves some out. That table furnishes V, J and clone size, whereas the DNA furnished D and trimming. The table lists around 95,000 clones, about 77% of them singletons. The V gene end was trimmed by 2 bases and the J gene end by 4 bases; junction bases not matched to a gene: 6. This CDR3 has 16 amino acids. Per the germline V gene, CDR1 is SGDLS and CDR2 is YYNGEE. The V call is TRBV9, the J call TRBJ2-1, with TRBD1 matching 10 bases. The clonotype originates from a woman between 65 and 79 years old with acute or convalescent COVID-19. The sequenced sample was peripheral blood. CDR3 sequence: CASSVRGQGQYNEQFF. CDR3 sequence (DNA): TGTGCCAGCAGCGTGAGGGGACAGGGGCAATACAATGAGCAGTTCTTC.